The rows below give T cell receptor beta chains drawn from one sample of a study of preoperative IRX-2 immunotherapy in early breast cancer. Here immunoSEQ multiplex PCR was the method, and the copy in TCRdb shows in-frame clones only, minus some. Of roughly 99,000 clones in the sample, 86% are singletons; the top ten hold around 2.1%. Sequenced material: tumor tissue, taken after IRX-2 immunotherapy. The origin of the receptors is a human donor with breast cancer. Each CDR3 is given with its conserved first and last residue. Fields, in order: J gene, D gene, clone size, V gene, CDR3 DNA, CDR3 protein. A D gene is named only where the DNA matches it firmly. Clone size is given for some rows only: seen once, a few or many times, or a class if the clone is expanded.

>TRBJ2-1|TRBD2|.|TRBV12-5
TGTGCTAGTGGTTTGGTCATAGCGGGGTACAATGAGCAGTTCTTC
CASGLVIAGYNEQFF
>TRBJ1-1|.|.|TRBV30
TGTGCCTGGAGTGCCCCCAGTGGGGCTGAAGCTTTCTTT
CAWSAPSGAEAFF
>TRBJ1-1|.|few|TRBV7-1
TGTGCCAGCAGCTTAGAGGGATTTCTCGCTGAAGCTTTCTTT
CASSLEGFLAEAFF
>TRBJ1-6|.|once|TRBV1
TGCGCCAGCAGCCAAGATCAGGGGCCCTCCTATAATTCACCCCTCCACTTT
CASSQDQGPSYNSPLHF
>TRBJ2-7|.|few|TRBV6-8
TGTGCCAGCAGCCGGAATCGACAGCTTAACTCCTACGAGCAGTACTTC
CASSRNRQLNSYEQYF
>TRBJ2-7|.|.|TRBV19
TGTGCCAGTAGTATGGGAAGAAACTCCTACGAGCAGTACTTC
CASSMGRNSYEQYF
>TRBJ2-7|.|few|TRBV6-8
TGTGCCATCGCCGGGGCCGGCTACGAGCAGTACTTC
CAIAGAGYEQYF
>TRBJ1-2|.|.|TRBV7-8
TGTGCCAGCAGCTTAGTGTTCGGGCGCGGCTACACCTTC
CASSLVFGRGYTF
>TRBJ2-7|TRBD1|few|TRBV7-6
TGTGCCAGCAGCTCGAGGGGACAGGGGGCGTGGGAGCAGTACTTC
CASSSRGQGAWEQYF
>TRBJ1-2|.|.|TRBV5-1
TGCGCCAGCAGCTTGGCGGTCAGTAGCTATGGCTACACCTTC
CASSLAVSSYGYTF
>TRBJ2-7|.|.|TRBV12-5
TGTGCTAGTGGAGGGCGGGCTTCTAGCTCCTACGAGCAGTACTTC
CASGGRASSSYEQYF
>TRBJ1-3|.|.|TRBV19
TGTGCCAGTCGGTCGTCCTCTGGAAACACCATATATTTT
CASRSSSGNTIYF
>TRBJ1-2|.|.|TRBV30
TGTGCCTGGAGTGTACAAGGGCCCGGCTACACCTTC
CAWSVQGPGYTF
>TRBJ2-3|.|.|TRBV25-1
TGTGCTAGCAGTGTGGGGGCGCGTACCACAGATACGCAGTATTTT
CASSVGARTTDTQYF
>TRBJ1-2|.|.|TRBV28
TGTGCCAGCAGTTGGGCAGGGAACTATGGCTACACCTTC
CASSWAGNYGYTF
>TRBJ2-5|TRBD1|.|TRBV29-1
TGCAGCGTCAACAGGGGTTCAGAGACCCAGTACTTC
CSVNRGSETQYF
>TRBJ2-5|TRBD2|.|TRBV30
TGTGCCACCCGGGCGGGAGGGAAAGAGACCCAGTACTTC
CATRAGGKETQYF
>TRBJ1-3|.|.|TRBV11-3
TGTGCCAGCAGCTCCCGACAGACTCGATATTCAACCTCTGGAAACACCATATATTTT
CASSSRQTRYSTSGNTIYF
>TRBJ1-5|TRBD1|once|TRBV28
TGTGCCAGCAGTTTCGGTAGACAGGGGGGTATTCGGCCCCAGCATTTT
CASSFGRQGGIRPQHF
>TRBJ2-1|.|.|TRBV30
TGTGCCTGGAGTTCGGGTAGTCCCTACAATGAGCAGTTCTTC
CAWSSGSPYNEQFF
>TRBJ2-1|TRBD1|few|TRBV11-3
TGTGCCAGCAGCGTTGACAGGGGGGACAATGAGCAGTTCTTC
CASSVDRGDNEQFF
>TRBJ2-4|.|.|TRBV25-1
TGTGCCAGCAGTGAATTCAGCAGAAACATTCAGTACTTC
CASSEFSRNIQYF
>TRBJ2-1|.|.|TRBV19
TGTGCCAGTCGGAGGGGGATCTTGGGTCCGGGAGAGGAGCAGTTCTTC
CASRRGILGPGEEQFF
>TRBJ1-2|.|.|TRBV5-1
TGCGCCAGCAGCTTGGGACGGGACCCGTATGGCTACACCTTC
CASSLGRDPYGYTF
>TRBJ1-1|.|.|TRBV5-1
TGCGCCAGCAGCTTCGTCACAGGGTCGAACACTGAAGCTTTCTTT
CASSFVTGSNTEAFF
>TRBJ1-3|TRBD1|.|TRBV18
TGTGCCAGCTCACCCCCGGACAGGGTGGCAGGAAACACCATATATTTT
CASSPPDRVAGNTIYF
>TRBJ2-7|.|.|TRBV6-8
TGTGCCAGCAGGCTGATACTGGGGGCACCCTACGAGCAGTACTTC
CASRLILGAPYEQYF
>TRBJ2-1|TRBD2|.|TRBV7-1
TGTGCCAGCAGCCTCCTACCGGGACTAGCGGGAACGTCATACAATGAGCAGTTCTTC
CASSLLPGLAGTSYNEQFF
>TRBJ1-2|TRBD1|.|TRBV6-8
TGTGCCAGCCGACGTTCCGGGACAGACTATGGCTACACCTTC
CASRRSGTDYGYTF
>TRBJ2-2|.|.|TRBV23-1
TGCGCCAGCAGCTTGCGACCGCTGGGGGCCGGGGAGCTGTTTTTT
CASSLRPLGAGELFF
>TRBJ2-7|TRBD2|.|TRBV18
TGTGCCAGCTCACCCCGTCGGGGGGGGGCAGGCTACGAGCAGTACTTC
CASSPRRGGAGYEQYF
>TRBJ2-2|.|.|TRBV18
TGTGCCAGCTCACCATTCCAGGTTCAGGCGGCGCTCACCGGGGAGCTGTTTTTT
CASSPFQVQAALTGELFF
>TRBJ1-3|.|.|TRBV30
TGTGCCGGCTACAGGGACTCTGGAAACACCATATATTTT
CAGYRDSGNTIYF
>TRBJ1-2|.|.|TRBV29-1
TGCAGCGTTGACTGGGGGCGAGGCTATGGCTACACCTTC
CSVDWGRGYGYTF
>TRBJ2-1|.|.|TRBV28
TGTGCCAGCAGTTTACCGCCCGGGTTCCATTTCTTC
CASSLPPGFHFF
>TRBJ1-1|TRBD1|.|TRBV6-7
TGTGCCAGCTCGACGGCACAGGGGGGGACTGAAGCTTTCTTT
CASSTAQGGTEAFF
>TRBJ2-7|.|.|TRBV11-3
TGTGCCAGCAGCTCCACAGGGGGAGGGTACGAGCAGTACTTC
CASSSTGGGYEQYF
>TRBJ1-2|.|.|TRBV28
TGTGCCAGCACCTTGGGGGGGGCAGGTCGTGGCTACACCTTC
CASTLGGAGRGYTF
>TRBJ1-1|.|.|TRBV19
TGTGCCAGTAGTATGCGGGTTGCAAACACTGAAGCTTTCTTT
CASSMRVANTEAFF
>TRBJ1-1|.|.|TRBV15
TGTGCCACCAGCAGAGGGTCCGCCGGTTACGGCTTCCGTTACTCTACTGAAGCTTTCTTT
CATSRGSAGYGFRYSTEAFF
>TRBJ1-3|.|.|TRBV6-8
TGTGCCAGCAGTGATCTGACAGGAAACACCATATATTTT
CASSDLTGNTIYF
>TRBJ2-1|TRBD1|.|TRBV28
TGTGCCAGCTCCGGGACAGGGGTCTCTGAGCAGTTCTTC
CASSGTGVSEQFF
>TRBJ2-7|TRBD1|.|TRBV28
TGTGCCAGCAGTGATCGCGGGGGACAGGGGGTTACCTACGAGCAGTACTTC
CASSDRGGQGVTYEQYF
>TRBJ2-2|TRBD1|.|TRBV5-1
TGCGCCAGCAGCTTACGGACAGGGGGCTCTGGCGGGGAGCTGTTTTTT
CASSLRTGGSGGELFF